This T cell receptor (beta chain) was sequenced during a study of shared clonotypes between healthy human individuals. Study-level findings and limits: Non-shared clonotypes had lower generation probabilities than those shared by all four donors. Sharing across several donors was seen in 4% to 5% of naive CD4 clonotypes. As a rule, naive subsets had a larger estimated richness than memory subsets.

Germline V gene sequence: CDR1 SEHNR, CDR2 FQNEAQ (reference sequence). The CDR3 has 16 amino acids. Trimming cost V 0 bases and J 3 bases, with 11 bases left between them. The table came from immunoSEQ multiplex PCR; TCRdb's copy has only in-frame clones and leaves some out. This sample has 2 million to 2.5 million clones; about 95% occur once, and the top ten carry approximately 1.2%. In regard to this clone: The antigen remains unidentified.

Naive CD8 cells comprised CD45RO-negative, CCR7-positively selected cells, excluding terminally differentiated effector memory CD45RA+ cells. The source material was naive CD8+ T cells sorted from blood. The sequence derives from a man aged 18 to 35 in good health. The chain uses TRBV7-9 and TRBJ2-2, with D maybe TRBD2 (6 bases). CDR3 bases: TGTGCCAGCAGCTTAGCGGGGGGACCTTACACCGGGGAGCTGTTTTTT. This translates into CASSLAGGPYTGELFF.